The next 7 T cell receptor beta chains were all read from a single sample in a study of technical replicates of blood from a handful of donors. Generated by immunoSEQ multiplex PCR, the TCRdb table keeps only in-frame clones and is missing some. The data contain some 68,000 clones, just under 97% of them singletons. The sequencing input was T cells isolated from PBMCs. These receptor sequences come from a human donor in good health.

Regarding this clone: Its ends do not fully match the called genes, so a read error is possible. The chain has TRBV10-1 and TRBJ1-5; D might be TRBD1 (5 bases). The germline V gene has CDR1 WNHNN and CDR2 SYGVQD (reference sequence). The CDR3 sequence is 13 residues long. The CDR3 coding sequence is TGCGCCAGCAGTGCTTGGGGCAACCAGCCCCAGCATTTT. This translates into CASSAWGNQPQHF.

The chain links TRBV11-2 to TRBJ2-7, with D possibly being TRBD2 (6 bases). The CDR3 length is 17 residues. The V end lost 2 bases, the J end lost 1 base, and 18 bases lay between the germline ends. The V gene's germline CDR1 is SGHAT and CDR2 FQNNGV. The DNA of the CDR3 is TGTGCCAGCAGCTTAAAACGAAGCGGGCCCCTTTCCTACGAGCAGTACTTC. It codes for CASSLKRSGPLSYEQYF.

The table lists this clone with a count of one. The rearrangement uses TRBV10-3 and TRBJ1-3; unclear D gene. There are 15 residues in the CDR3. Germline V gene data show CDR1 as ENHRY and CDR2 as SYGVKD. Trimming removed 3 bases at V and 4 bases at J, with 13 bases between. The CDR3 DNA reads as TGTGCCATCAGTGAAACTAGTGACTTCGGAAACACCATATATTTT. Protein sequence: CAISETSDFGNTIYF.

CDR3 sequence reads: CASSLREGNTGELFF. CDR3 DNA: TGTGCCAGCAGCTTACGAGAGGGGAACACCGGGGAGCTGTTTTTT. This chain connects TRBV7-6 to TRBJ2-2; the D gene is possibly TRBD2 (5 bases). The germline V gene encodes CDR1 SGHVS and CDR2 FNYEAQ. The V end was cut by 2 bases, the J end by 1 base, with 8 bases between. The CDR3 loop spans 15 amino acids.

CDR3 in amino acids: CASSQEPPLGSGGYSYNEQFF. CDR3 bases: TGCGCCAGCAGCCAAGAGCCCCCCCTCGGAAGCGGGGGGTATTCGTACAATGAGCAGTTCTTC. The chain has TRBV4-1 and TRBJ2-1; TRBD2 matches 9 bases. From germline, CDR1 is MGHRA and CDR2 YSYEKL. V lost 0 bases, J lost 4 bases, and 19 bases stayed unmatched. CDR3 length: 21 amino acids.

This clone was detected once. The V and J genes are TRBV7-8 and TRBJ1-2; D perhaps matches TRBD1 (6 bases). V lost 0 bases and J 3 bases, leaving 11 bases between the germline ends. CDR3 length: 15 residues. CDR1 is SGHVS and CDR2 is FQNEAQ in the germline V gene. The DNA of the CDR3 is TGTGCCAGCAGCTTAGCCCTACAGGGCCACTATGGCTACACCTTC. Translation: CASSLALQGHYGYTF.

V usage is TRBV25-1 and J usage is TRBJ1-2; tentatively, D is TRBD1 (6 bases). V dropped 5 bases and J dropped 4 bases, with 11 bases sitting between them. CDR1 is MGHDK and CDR2 is SYGVNS in the germline V gene. The CDR3 is 13 amino acids. This chain's CDR3 is CASSSTGTYGYTF. DNA for the CDR3: TGTGCCAGCAGTTCAACAGGGACCTATGGCTACACCTTC.